These 23 T cell receptor beta chains originate from one sample sequenced in a study of regulatory T cells in long-lasting Graves disease. Time point meaning: newly diagnosed GD, antithyroid drugs for less than 3 months. Construction of the TCR library relied on RNA isolated from PBMCs. The TCR beta library used iRepertoire HTBI primers with Arm-PCR amplification of CDR3. A single record per CDR3 protein comes from TCRdb applying MiXCR to the multiplex PCR reads. The sample consists of approximately 540,000 distinct CDR3 sequences, 9.5% to 15% of them appearing once. These data were also filed under a second study, of T cells in Graves' hyperthyroidism and ophthalmopathy.

The sample was peripheral blood mononuclear cells (PBMCs), taken at new diagnosis, from a patient treated with antithyroid drugs. These receptors all come from a woman in her 30s with Graves disease.

Ten or more counts support this clonotype. The chain uses TRBV30 and TRBJ2-7, with TRBD2 matching 8 bases. Germline lookup yields CDR1 GTSNPN and CDR2 SVGIG (reference sequence). V lost 0 bases, J lost 6 bases, and 10 bases stayed unmatched. This CDR3 has 15 amino acids. CDR3 nucleotides: TGTGCCTGGAGTGTACGAGGGCTAGCGGGCTTCGAGCAGTACTTC. Translating it yields CAWSVRGLAGFEQYF.

CDR3: CASSFFLWVNQPQHF. In nucleotides, the CDR3 is TGTGCCAGCAGTTTTTTTCTGTGGGTAAATCAGCCCCAGCATTTT. The genes are TRBV28 and TRBJ1-5; D unresolved. The CDR3 has 15 amino acids. Trimming removed 3 bases at V and 4 bases at J, with 13 bases between. Germline CDR1 is MDHEN and CDR2 is SYDVKM. Variable domain in full (rest from reference TRBV28 and TRBJ1-5): DVKVTQSSRYLVKRTGEKVFLECVQDMDHENMFWYRQDPGLGLRLIYFSYDVKMKEKGDIPEGYSVSREKKERFSLILESASTNQTSMYLCASSFFLWVNQPQHFGDGTRLSIL.

In this sample, this clonotype turned up a few times. The rearrangement links TRBV29-1 to TRBJ2-3; TRBD2 agrees at 10 bases. In germline, CDR1 is SQVTM, CDR2 ANQGSEA. CDR3 length: 13 residues. Trimming took 5 bases from V and 3 from J; bases not matched to a gene: 2. CDR3 residues: CSVLAGETDTQYF. The CDR3 nucleotides read TGCAGCGTTCTAGCGGGAGAGACAGATACGCAGTATTTT.

Ten or more counts support this clonotype. The chain joins TRBV7-9 to TRBJ1-2; 8 bases align to TRBD1. The germline CDR1 and CDR2 sequences are SEHNR and FQNEAQ (reference sequence). This CDR3 has 20 residues. J was trimmed by 4 bases and V by 2 bases; bases with no gene match: 21. The CDR3 sequence: CASSLSRRGTGSFQRYGYTF. The CDR3 nucleotides are TGTGCCAGCAGCTTATCTCGGAGGGGGACAGGCTCCTTCCAGCGCTATGGCTACACCTTC.

V gene TRBV19 combines with J gene TRBJ1-2; D is unresolved. In germline, CDR1 is LNHDA, CDR2 SQIVND (reference sequence). The CDR3 extends over 14 amino acids. Trimming removed 4 bases from V and 1 base from J, with 10 bases in between. DNA for the CDR3: TGTGCCAGTAGTACCCGGACGCGTAACTATGGCTACACCTTC. Residues: CASSTRTRNYGYTF.

This clonotype occurred many times. This chain links TRBV5-1 with TRBJ1-2; tentative D call: TRBD1 (5 bases). CDR3 size: 18 residues. Germline CDR1 SGHRS, CDR2 YFSETQ. V lost 0 bases to trimming and J lost 4 bases, with 22 bases between them. The CDR3 coding sequence is TGCGCCAGCAGCTTGGGCGAGGGACGAGGATATAGGGGCTATGGCTACACCTTC. This sequence encodes CASSLGEGRGYRGYGYTF. The full variable domain, with the rest looked up from reference TRBV5-1 and TRBJ1-2, is KAGVTQTPRYLIKTRGQQVTLSCSPISGHRSVSWYQQTPGQGLQFLFEYFSETQRNKGNFPGRFSGRQFSNSRSEMNVSTLELGDSALYLCASSLGEGRGYRGYGYTFGSGTRLTVV.

V gene TRBV7-8 combines with J gene TRBJ2-7; 9 bases align to TRBD2. Germline V gene data show CDR1 as SGHVS and CDR2 as FQNEAQ. The CDR3 runs 16 residues. Germline trimming cut 7 bases from V and 7 bases from J; bases unmatched to any gene: 17. The CDR3 DNA follows: TGTGCCAGCACCTTGAGACCCGGACTAGCGCTGGGAGAGCAGTACTTC. Translated, it gives CASTLRPGLALGEQYF.

This chain uses TRBV16 with TRBJ1-2; no definite D call. V lost 0 bases, J lost 4 bases, and 15 bases lay in between. Germline V lookup: CDR1 KGHSY, CDR2 FQNENV. The CDR3 consists of 16 residues. In DNA form, the CDR3 reads TGTGCCAGCAGCCAATCAGTGGGCTTGGGGAGCTATGGCTACACCTTC. Protein sequence: CASSQSVGLGSYGYTF.

This clonotype was detected many times. DNA of the CDR3: TGTGCCATCAGTGACCCAAGGGACACCTTCTCCTACGAGCAGTACTTC. Encoded protein: CAISDPRDTFSYEQYF. This chain uses TRBV10-3 with TRBJ2-7; a possible D gene is TRBD1 (6 bases). This CDR3 has 16 residues. The germline V and J ends were trimmed by 3 bases and 0 bases, with 15 bases remaining between them. From germline, CDR1 is ENHRY and CDR2 SYGVKD.

This clonotype was seen at least ten times. In nucleotides, the CDR3 is TGTGCCAGCAGCCCCAGGGGACTAGCGGGCGAGGGGTGGAATGAGCAGTTCTTC. Translated: CASSPRGLAGEGWNEQFF. The rearrangement joins TRBV7-2 to TRBJ2-1, with 12 bases aligning to TRBD2. The germline CDR1 and CDR2 sequences are SGHTA and FQGNSA. This CDR3 contains 18 residues. V lost 5 bases to trimming and J lost 7 bases; unmatched junction nucleotides: 15.

This clonotype was observed at least ten times. The chain carries TRBV6-5 and TRBJ2-7; D might be TRBD1 or TRBD2, each matching 7 bases. The germline V and J ends were trimmed by 1 base and 4 bases, with 14 bases remaining between them. Germline V gives CDR1 MNHEY, CDR2 SVGAGI. CDR3 length equals 15 residues. CDR3 loop: CASSYYPGGDYEQYF. CDR3 nucleotide sequence: TGTGCCAGCAGTTACTACCCAGGGGGGGATTACGAGCAGTACTTC.

This clonotype occurred many times. V is TRBV28 and J is TRBJ2-7; D perhaps matches TRBD2 (5 bases). The CDR3 loop spans 12 amino acids. Germline CDR1 is MDHEN and CDR2 is SYDVKM. V lost 9 bases and J 5 bases, leaving 14 bases between the germline ends. The CDR3 region has the DNA TGTGCCAGTCGCGGAGGTCCCCACGAGCAGTACTTC. It translates to CASRGGPHEQYF.

This chain connects TRBV2 to TRBJ1-5, with D maybe TRBD1 (6 bases). Germline V lookup: CDR1 SNHLY, CDR2 FYNNEI. The V end was cut by 1 base, the J end by 2 bases, with 9 bases between. The CDR3 has 15 amino acids. Here the CDR3 DNA reads TGTGCCAGCAGTGAAGTCCGACAGGGCAATCAGCCCCAGCATTTT. Residues: CASSEVRQGNQPQHF.

This clonotype was seen at least ten times. The chain carries TRBV11-2 and TRBJ2-2; the D gene is possibly TRBD2 (6 bases). The CDR3 loop spans 15 amino acids. CDR1 and CDR2 (germline): SGHAT, FQNNGV. Trimming removed 4 bases from V and 6 bases from J, with 15 bases in between. CDR3 in amino acids: CASSSKTGGSGELFF. The CDR3 DNA reads as TGTGCCAGCAGCTCTAAGACTGGGGGGTCCGGGGAGCTGTTTTTT.

Ten or more counts support this clonotype. This sequence joins TRBV28 and TRBJ2-1, with D possibly TRBD2 on 6 matching bases. V gave up 6 bases and J gave up 7 bases, with 22 bases separating them. The CDR3 runs 16 residues. Looked up from germline, CDR1 is MDHEN and CDR2 is SYDVKM. CDR3 sequence reads: CASSPGTEGSWNEQFF. The CDR3 DNA follows: TGTGCCAGCAGCCCCGGGACGGAGGGGAGTTGGAATGAGCAGTTCTTC.

This clonotype appeared many times. The V gene is TRBV6-5, the J gene TRBJ1-5; no definite D call. Between the trimmed V and J ends, which lost 2 bases and 9 bases, there was a span of 26 bases. The CDR3 is 18 amino acids. Germline CDR1 reads MNHEY; CDR2 reads SVGAGI. CDR3 bases: TGTGCCAGCAGTTACGAAATACCGGACGGACGGGAGATAGGGCCCCAGCATTTT. Its translation is CASSYEIPDGREIGPQHF.

This clonotype was recorded at least ten times. The V gene is TRBV12-3 or TRBV12-4, the J gene TRBJ2-2; D possibly corresponds to TRBD1 (7 bases). This CDR3 comprises 16 residues. Between the trimmed V and J ends, which lost 2 bases and 4 bases, there was a span of 14 bases. The CDR3 DNA sequence: TGTGCCAGCAGTTTAAGAGGAGGGGGCATCACCGGGGAGCTGTTTTTT. Amino acids: CASSLRGGGITGELFF.

This clonotype was detected many times. The chain couples TRBV2 to TRBJ2-7; no clear D. V shed 2 bases and J shed 3 bases, with 14 bases lying between them. This CDR3 spans 15 amino acids. Germline assignment: CDR1 SNHLY and CDR2 FYNNEI. The chain's CDR3 is CASSEWADENYEQYF. The CDR3 coding sequence is TGTGCCAGCAGTGAATGGGCAGATGAAAACTACGAGCAGTACTTC. Full variable domain (rest looked up from reference TRBV2 and TRBJ2-7): EPEVTQTPSHQVTQMGQEVILRCVPISNHLYFYWYRQILGQKVEFLVSFYNNEISEKSEIFDDQFSVERPDGSNFTLKIRSTKLEDSAMYFCASSEWADENYEQYFGPGTRLTVT.

This clonotype occurred many times. The J gene is TRBJ2-7, the V gene TRBV7-2; D is unresolved. Germline V lookup: CDR1 SGHTA, CDR2 FQGNSA. Trimming left V 1 base short and J 1 base short, with 14 bases between. The CDR3 consists of 16 residues. The CDR3 here is CASSLVTAVPSYEQYF. The CDR3, as DNA: TGTGCCAGCAGCTTAGTAACAGCTGTCCCGTCCTACGAGCAGTACTTC.

The chain recombines TRBV12-3 or TRBV12-4 with TRBJ1-4, with TRBD1 identical over 8 bases. CDR3 size: 14 residues. Trimming took 2 bases from V and 8 from J; bases not matched to a gene: 4. CDR3 nucleotide sequence: TGTGCCAGCAGTTTACTTGGACAGGGCGAAAAACTGTTTTTT. Translation gives CASSLLGQGEKLFF.

This clonotype was observed many times. The genes are TRBV10-1 and TRBJ1-5; 7 bases are a match to TRBD1. Germline values: CDR1 WNHNN, CDR2 SYGVQD (reference sequence). This CDR3 has 14 amino acids. V was clipped by 6 bases and J by 4 bases; unmatched bases: 6. The CDR3 loop is CASSRGGENQPQHF. The CDR3 bases are TGCGCCAGCAGCCGAGGGGGCGAAAATCAGCCCCAGCATTTT.

This clonotype was seen repeatedly, ten times or more. The V and J genes are TRBV28 and TRBJ2-3; D remains unclear. Germline V gene sequence: CDR1 MDHEN, CDR2 SYDVKM. The CDR3 totals 13 residues. The V gene lost 3 bases and the J gene lost 5 bases, with 9 bases spanning the gap. CDR3 sequence (DNA): TGTGCCAGCAGTTTTTTAGTTTTAGATACGCAGTATTTT. Its protein product is CASSFLVLDTQYF.

Details on this clonotype: One end of the junction does not line up with germline, which may come from a read error. The genes are TRBV14 and TRBJ1-1; tentative D call: TRBD1 (5 bases). The CDR3 totals 14 residues. CDR1 and CDR2 from the germline V gene are SGHDN and FVKESK. This CDR3 is CASLRGRPNTKAFF. The CDR3 region has the DNA TGTGCCAGCCTTCGGGGCAGACCGAACACTAAAGCTTTCTTT.